One and the same sample provided the 20 T cell receptor beta chains below, sequenced in a study of cytomegalovirus exposure and HLA in healthy donors (dated by TCRdb to 2017 to 2019). The method was the immunoSEQ multiplex PCR assay. For the multiplex PCR, a mixture combining 60 forward primers for TCR Vbeta segments and 13 reverse primers for TCR Jbeta segments was used. Drawn from immuneACCESS, this table holds only the in-frame rearrangements with V and J called that TCRdb kept. Clones are partly lost; checked studies trace under half to an unresolved V gene and leave the rest unexplained. The sample profile shows 130,000 to 150,000 clones; approximately 78% of them were found once. The ten largest clones take up 2.5% to 3.5% of the sample. The specimen was PBMCs. These receptors were obtained from a female donor in good health and CMV-seronegative.

This chain joins TRBV7-2 and TRBJ1-5, with D possibly TRBD1 on 5 matching bases. In germline, CDR1 is SGHTA, CDR2 FQGNSA. V was pared by 8 bases and J by 4 bases, with 15 bases between. The length of the CDR3 is 14 residues. CDR3 sequence (DNA): TGTGCCAGCCAAGCAGGGATCGGGAATCAGCCCCAGCATTTT. This gives the protein CASQAGIGNQPQHF.

The V call is TRBV6-5, the J call TRBJ1-6, with D hard to call. V was pared by 5 bases and J by 9 bases, with 11 bases between. The CDR3 covers 13 residues. Germline V gene data show CDR1 as MNHEY and CDR2 as SVGAGI. CDR3 nucleotides: TGTGCCAGCAGTAGAGACAATAGTTCACCCCTCCACTTT. As protein: CASSRDNSSPLHF.

This chain connects TRBV2 to TRBJ2-3; 9 positions match TRBD2. There are 18 residues in the CDR3. The germline V gene has CDR1 SNHLY and CDR2 FYNNEI. V shed 0 bases, J shed 2 bases, and the junction held 9 bases outside the gene matches. The CDR3 loop is CASSEASRLAGFTDTQYF. As DNA, the CDR3 is TGTGCCAGCAGTGAAGCCAGCCGGCTAGCGGGGTTCACAGATACGCAGTATTTT.

Written as DNA, the CDR3 is TGTGCCAGCAGTTTATCGGGGCGGGGGAACACTGAAGCTTTCTTT. This sequence encodes CASSLSGRGNTEAFF. The V call is TRBV28, the J call TRBJ1-1; a possible D gene is TRBD1 (5 bases). V dropped 1 base and J dropped 1 base, with 10 bases sitting between them. This CDR3 has 15 residues. The germline gives CDR1 MDHEN, CDR2 SYDVKM.

The chain uses TRBV7-9 and TRBJ1-4; D is undetermined. The CDR3 runs to 14 residues. CDR1 is SEHNR and CDR2 is FQNEAQ in the germline V gene (reference sequence). Trimming pared 5 bases from V and 8 bases from J, leaving 15 bases between. The DNA for the CDR3 is TGTGCCAGCAGCCGAACCGTCAGTCCGGAAAAACTGTTTTTT. Its translation is CASSRTVSPEKLFF.

The chain carries TRBV29-1 and TRBJ2-3, with D unresolved. Trimming cost V 5 bases and J 4 bases, with 10 bases left between them. The CDR3 consists of 12 residues. Germline values: CDR1 SQVTM, CDR2 ANQGSEA. Here the CDR3 DNA reads TGCAGCGTTCCTCCCTTTGCAGATACGCAGTATTTT. It yields the protein CSVPPFADTQYF.

The V call is TRBV2, the J call TRBJ2-5; 10 bases are shared with TRBD2. J lost 5 bases, V lost 2 bases, and 5 bases had no gene match. The CDR3 extends over 15 amino acids. The germline V gene encodes CDR1 SNHLY and CDR2 FYNNEI. The CDR3 spells CASSELAGVSETQYF. The DNA for the CDR3 is TGTGCCAGCAGTGAACTAGCGGGAGTCTCGGAGACCCAGTACTTC. The entire variable domain, with the rest obtained from reference TRBV2 and TRBJ2-5, is as follows: EPEVTQTPSHQVTQMGQEVILRCVPISNHLYFYWYRQILGQKVEFLVSFYNNEISEKSEIFDDQFSVERPDGSNFTLKIRSTKLEDSAMYFCASSELAGVSETQYFGPGTRLLVL.

The chain is built from TRBV25-1 and TRBJ2-3, with TRBD2 as a possible D gene (7 bases). V gave up 3 bases and J gave up 0 bases, with 13 bases separating them. The CDR3 sequence is 16 residues long. Germline loops: CDR1 MGHDK, CDR2 SYGVNS. CDR3 bases: TGTGCCAGCAGTGATGGGGGGGGCTATAGCACAGATACGCAGTATTTT. Protein sequence: CASSDGGGYSTDTQYF. Full variable domain (rest looked up from reference TRBV25-1 and TRBJ2-3): EADIYQTPRYLVIGTGKKITLECSQTMGHDKMYWYQQDPGMELHLIHYSYGVNSTEKGDLSSESTVSRIRTEHFPLTLESARPSHTSQYLCASSDGGGYSTDTQYFGPGTRLTVL.

This clone showed up just a few times. The V and J genes are TRBV6-1 and TRBJ1-1; TRBD1 matches at 7 bases. The CDR3 is made up of 14 amino acids. Germline assignment: CDR1 MNHNS and CDR2 SASEGT. V lost 4 bases and J lost 4; bases outside the gene matches: 6. The CDR3 here is CASSGQGHSTEAFF. CDR3 bases: TGTGCCAGCAGTGGACAGGGTCATAGCACTGAAGCTTTCTTT.

This clone was found once. The CDR3 sequence: CASSLRLSSGPKHYEQYF. As DNA, the CDR3 is TGTGCCAGCTCACTACGACTATCTAGCGGGCCGAAACACTACGAGCAGTACTTC. V and J are TRBV18 and TRBJ2-7, with 8 bases that match TRBD2. Germline CDR1 reads KGHSH; CDR2 reads LQKENI. The CDR3 has 18 residues. V shed 4 bases and J 3 bases; nucleotides not matched to a gene: 17. Combining the CDR3 with reference TRBV18 and TRBJ2-7 gives the whole variable domain NAGVMQNPRHLVRRRGQEARLRCSPMKGHSHVYWYRQLPEEGLKFMVYLQKENIIDESGMPKERFSAEFPKEGPSILRIQQVVRGDSAAYFCASSLRLSSGPKHYEQYFGPGTRLTVT.

This clone was observed once. The J gene is TRBJ2-3, the V gene TRBV28, with a tentative D call TRBD2 (5 bases). CDR1 and CDR2 (germline): MDHEN, SYDVKM. V was trimmed by 6 bases and J by 0 bases, leaving 16 bases between them. The CDR3 loop spans 16 amino acids. CDR3 nucleotide sequence: TGTGCCAGCAGCCAGGAAGGACTTCCTAGCACAGATACGCAGTATTTT. This translates into CASSQEGLPSTDTQYF.

The chain couples TRBV27 to TRBJ2-7; 8 bases align to TRBD2. Germline V CDR1 and CDR2: MNHEY, SMNVEV (reference sequence). The ends lost 5 bases at V and 2 bases at J; junction bases unmatched: 5. The CDR3 totals 14 residues. This chain's CDR3 is CASSRRGGPYEQYF. The CDR3 nucleotides read TGTGCCAGCAGTCGACGGGGGGGTCCCTACGAGCAGTACTTC.

The J gene is TRBJ1-2, the V gene TRBV30, with D perhaps TRBD1 (5 bases). The CDR3 extends over 14 amino acids. The V end was cut by 2 bases, the J end by 3 bases, with 13 bases between. Germline V gene sequence: CDR1 GTSNPN, CDR2 SVGIG (reference sequence). This CDR3 is CAWSPTGRHYGYTF. The CDR3 DNA is TGTGCCTGGAGTCCCACAGGACGCCACTATGGCTACACCTTC. The variable domain in full, with the rest retrieved from reference TRBV30 and TRBJ1-2, is SQTIHQWPATLVQPVGSPLSLECTVEGTSNPNLYWYRQAAGRGLQLLFYSVGIGQISSEVPQNLSASRPQDRQFILSSKKLLLSDSGFYLCAWSPTGRHYGYTFGSGTRLTVV.

This chain joins TRBV6-5 and TRBJ1-2; the D gene is possibly TRBD1 (6 bases). Germline V gives CDR1 MNHEY, CDR2 SVGAGI. V dropped 7 bases and J dropped 4 bases, with 19 bases sitting between them. This CDR3 comprises 15 residues. The CDR3 DNA sequence: TGTGCCAGCACCACAGTCCAAAGGGGGATCTATGGCTACACCTTC. It codes for CASTTVQRGIYGYTF.

CDR3 nucleotides: TGTGCCAGCAGCGGCCAGGGTCCCTCCTACGAGCAGTACTTC. This sequence encodes CASSGQGPSYEQYF. The chain recombines TRBV5-4 with TRBJ2-7; a possible D gene is TRBD1 (5 bases). V lost 4 bases, J lost 0 bases, and 11 bases lay in between. This CDR3 has 14 residues. Germline V CDR1 and CDR2: SGHNT, YYREEE (reference sequence).

This chain links TRBV5-1 with TRBJ1-1; D gene unclear. The germline V gene has CDR1 SGHRS and CDR2 YFSETQ. This CDR3 is 15 amino acids long. The V end lost 0 bases, the J end lost 0 bases, and 9 bases lay between the germline ends. The CDR3 DNA reads as TGCGCCAGCAGCTTGGATCCCCTCCTGAACACTGAAGCTTTCTTT. Residues: CASSLDPLLNTEAFF.

In its sample, this clone was seen once. The V gene is TRBV19, the J gene TRBJ2-7; TRBD1 agrees at 10 bases. J lost 3 bases, V lost 4 bases, and 21 bases had no gene match. The CDR3 consists of 20 residues. Germline V gene lookup returns CDR1 LNHDA and CDR2 SQIVND (reference sequence). Here the CDR3 DNA reads TGTGCCAGTAGTACCAGAGGGGGGACAGGGGTACGACCGGCCTACTACGAGCAGTACTTC. Its protein product is CASSTRGGTGVRPAYYEQYF.

The genes are TRBV15 and TRBJ1-4, with D perhaps TRBD1 (6 bases). The CDR3 runs to 16 residues. Germline V gene sequence: CDR1 LNHNV, CDR2 YYDKDF (reference sequence). V was pared by 3 bases and J by 0 bases, with 11 bases between. CDR3: CATSSRQAPTNEKLFF. In DNA, the CDR3 is TGTGCCACCAGCAGTAGACAGGCCCCAACTAATGAAAAACTGTTTTTT.

This rearrangement joins TRBV28 to TRBJ1-4, with a possible D match to TRBD1 (6 bases). The CDR3 covers 15 residues. With 4 bases removed from V and 8 bases from J, the gap between germline ends came to 17 bases. CDR1 and CDR2 (germline): MDHEN, SYDVKM. The CDR3 region has the DNA TGTGCCAGCAGTTCCCCCTGGGGGCTGAGCGAAAAACTGTTTTTT. Its translation is CASSSPWGLSEKLFF.

The chain is built from TRBV27 and TRBJ2-1; 7 positions agree with TRBD1. V lost 3 bases to trimming and J lost 8 bases; unmatched junction nucleotides: 10. Germline CDR1 MNHEY, CDR2 SMNVEV (reference sequence). The CDR3 loop spans 15 amino acids. DNA for the CDR3: TGTGCCAGCAGTTTTCAAGGGGGCAAAGTAGATGAGCAGTTCTTC. Its translation: CASSFQGGKVDEQFF.